What follows are 9 T cell receptor beta chains derived from one specimen sequenced in a study of blood T cell repertoires in COVID-19. Method: immunoSEQ multiplex PCR; TCRdb's copy keeps in-frame clones and lacks some. The sample includes around 200,000 clones, around 86% of them seen just once. Sequencing used PBMCs or T cells enriched from blood (not recorded which). The receptors originated from a man between 35 and 55 years old with acute COVID-19.

The chain carries TRBV28 and TRBJ1-1; D perhaps matches TRBD1 (6 bases). The V gene's germline CDR1 is MDHEN and CDR2 SYDVKM. Trimming pared 6 bases from V and 3 bases from J, leaving 14 bases between. The CDR3 loop spans 14 amino acids. The CDR3 protein is CASRKMGADTEAFF. For the CDR3, the DNA is TGTGCCAGCAGGAAGATGGGGGCCGACACTGAAGCTTTCTTT.

This chain joins TRBV6-5 and TRBJ1-2; 7 nucleotides align to TRBD1. The CDR3 is 14 amino acids. V lost 2 bases and J lost 2; bases outside the gene matches: 2. Germline V gene sequence: CDR1 MNHEY, CDR2 SVGAGI. CDR3 in DNA: TGTGCCAGCAGTTACAAACAGGGGAACTATGGCTACACCTTC. Amino acid sequence: CASSYKQGNYGYTF.

As to this clone: An end of the junction differs from the germline gene, which may be a read error. The chain couples TRBV7-3 to TRBJ1-1; D ambiguous. The CDR3 has 12 residues. The germline V gene encodes CDR1 SGHTA and CDR2 FQGTGA. DNA of the CDR3: TGTGCCAGCAGCTTAGATAACATTGAAGCTTTCTTT. This gives the protein CASSLDNIEAFF.

The rearrangement links TRBV4-2 to TRBJ2-1; no clear D gene. The V gene's germline CDR1 is LGHNA and CDR2 YNFKEQ. V shed 0 bases and J shed 7 bases, with 7 bases lying between them. This CDR3 is 13 amino acids long. This chain's CDR3 is CASSQDRVNEQFF. CDR3 sequence (DNA): TGTGCCAGCAGCCAAGATCGGGTAAATGAGCAGTTCTTC.

CDR3 sequence: CASSGLARTDTQYF. The CDR3 nucleotides are TGTGCCAGCAGCGGACTAGCGAGAACAGATACGCAGTATTTT. The chain employs TRBV2 and TRBJ2-3; 9 bases line up with TRBD2. This CDR3 spans 14 amino acids. Per germline, CDR1 SNHLY and CDR2 FYNNEI. After removal of 6 bases from V and 3 bases from J, the junction contained 4 bases not matched to a gene.

The CDR3 DNA is TGTGCCAGCAGCGACAGACTAGCGGGAGGGACAGATACGCAGTATTTT. This sequence encodes CASSDRLAGGTDTQYF. V is TRBV9 and J is TRBJ2-3, with 14 bases aligning to TRBD2. There are 16 residues in the CDR3. CDR1 SGDLS and CDR2 YYNGEE come from the germline V gene. J gave up 3 bases and V 3 bases, and 3 bases lay outside the gene matches.

The chain is built from TRBV5-1 and TRBJ2-4, with 9 bases aligning to TRBD2. CDR1 is SGHRS, CDR2 YFSETQ, per germline. With 3 bases clipped from V and 9 bases from J, the junction kept 16 bases outside the gene matches. The CDR3 length is 17 residues. For the CDR3, the DNA is TGCGCCAGCAGCTCGGAACAGGGTAGCGGGAGTATTGGCATTCAGTACTTC. Translation: CASSSEQGSGSIGIQYF.

J is TRBJ1-4 and V is TRBV30, with D perhaps matching TRBD1 (5 bases). The germline gives CDR1 GTSNPN, CDR2 SVGIG (reference sequence). The CDR3 spans 15 residues. Trimming took 1 base from V and 5 from J, leaving 14 bases between them. The CDR3 DNA reads as TGTGCCTGGAGTGAACGACAGATCAGGAATGAAAAACTGTTTTTT. Residues: CAWSERQIRNEKLFF.

The chain has TRBV29-1 and TRBJ2-2, with TRBD2 matching over 12 bases. The V gene's germline CDR1 is SQVTM and CDR2 ANQGSEA. V trimming: 0 bases; J trimming: 4 bases; junction bases outside the gene matches: 12. This CDR3 is 19 amino acids long. Written as DNA, the CDR3 is TGCAGCGTTGAAGATCGGAAACTAGCGGGAGGAAGGAGCACCGGGGAGCTGTTTTTT. Protein product: CSVEDRKLAGGRSTGELFF.